A selection of T cell receptor beta chains follows, all from one sample in a study of blood T cell repertoires in COVID-19. Assay used: immunoSEQ multiplex PCR; TCRdb lists only in-frame clones, some missing. Of 300,000 to 500,000 clones listed, 70% to 90% are singletons. The sequencing input was PBMCs or T cells enriched from blood (not recorded which). The receptor source for this set is a woman in her forties with acute COVID-19. Each CDR3 is given with its conserved first and last residue. Each record gives: V gene, D gene, clone size, J gene, CDR3 protein, CDR3 DNA. A D gene is named only where the DNA matches it firmly. Size values are once, few and many counts, or a class for expanded clones, and some rows have none.

>TRBV14|.|.|TRBJ1-4
CASSRSGDPNEKLFF
TGTGCCAGCAGCCGTTCAGGGGACCCTAATGAAAAACTGTTTTTT
>TRBV5-1|TRBD1|few|TRBJ1-1
CASSEGQGARAFF
TGCGCCAGCAGCGAGGGACAGGGGGCGCGTGCTTTCTTT
>TRBV12-3/TRBV12-4|.|.|TRBJ2-7
CASSRDFYEQYF
TGTGCCAGCAGTAGGGACTTTTACGAGCAGTACTTC
>TRBV5-6|TRBD1|.|TRBJ2-3
CASSLGGPGDTQYF
TGTGCCAGCAGCTTAGGGGGCCCAGGAGATACGCAGTATTTT
>TRBV7-9|.|.|TRBJ2-7
CASSLTGAYEQYF
TGTGCCAGCAGCTTAACAGGCGCCTACGAGCAGTACTTC
>TRBV2|TRBD1|many|TRBJ1-1
CASSGDRGRDEAFF
TGTGCCAGCAGTGGGGACAGGGGGCGGGATGAAGCTTTCTTT
>TRBV30|.|once|TRBJ2-3
CAWSSRARTDTQYF
TGTGCCTGGAGTTCCAGGGCACGCACAGATACGCAGTATTTT
>TRBV3-1/TRBV3-2|TRBD2|.|TRBJ2-5
CASSQDRGTSAIETQYF
TGTGCCAGCAGCCAAGATAGAGGGACTAGCGCCATCGAGACCCAGTACTTC
>TRBV19|.|.|TRBJ1-1
CASSIAGMNTEAFF
TGTGCCAGTAGTATCGCAGGGATGAACACTGAAGCTTTCTTT
>TRBV28|.|few|TRBJ1-3
CASSPPRGSSGNTIYF
TGTGCCAGCAGCCCCCCCCGCGGAAGCTCTGGAAACACCATATATTTT
>TRBV4-1|TRBD1|.|TRBJ1-2
CASSHRDRGPYGYTF
TGCGCCAGCAGCCATCGGGACAGGGGGCCGTATGGCTACACCTTC
>TRBV19|TRBD1|.|TRBJ1-4
CASRQGAQANEKLFF
TGTGCCAGTAGACAGGGGGCACAAGCTAATGAAAAACTGTTTTTT
>TRBV5-6|.|.|TRBJ1-2
CASSLVGGAGYGYTF
TGTGCCAGCAGCTTGGTTGGCGGGGCTGGCTATGGCTACACCTTC
>TRBV11-2|.|.|TRBJ1-1
CASSSPGLGSSEAFF
TGTGCCAGCAGCTCCCCTGGACTGGGGTCATCTGAAGCTTTCTTT
>TRBV4-1|.|.|TRBJ1-5
CASSQPPSQPQHF
TGCGCCAGCAGCCAACCTCCGTCCCAGCCCCAGCATTTT
>TRBV11-2|.|few|TRBJ1-2
CASSALNYGYTF
TGTGCCAGCAGCGCGTTGAACTATGGCTACACCTTC
>TRBV4-1|.|.|TRBJ2-5
CASSLGVIETQYF
TGCGCCAGCAGCCTAGGGGTTATCGAGACCCAGTACTTC
>TRBV5-1|TRBD2|once|TRBJ2-1
CASSSYTLAGGHEQFF
TGCGCCAGCAGCTCCTACACACTAGCGGGGGGGCACGAGCAGTTCTTC
>TRBV3-1/TRBV3-2|.|.|TRBJ1-1
CASSQVGDVNTEAFF
TGTGCCAGCAGCCAAGTCGGGGATGTGAACACTGAAGCTTTCTTT
>TRBV5-1|TRBD1|.|TRBJ1-2
CASSRGQGASNYGYTF
TGCGCCAGCAGCCGTGGACAGGGGGCTTCTAACTATGGCTACACCTTC
>TRBV3-1/TRBV3-2|.|few|TRBJ1-2
CASSDGWRESGYTF
TGTGCCAGCAGTGATGGGTGGAGGGAATCGGGCTACACCTTC
>TRBV2|TRBD1|.|TRBJ2-7
CASNILGQGIYEQYF
TGTGCCAGCAACATCTTGGGACAGGGGATCTACGAGCAGTACTTC
>TRBV2|.|.|TRBJ2-5
CASSELKETQYF
TGTGCCAGCAGTGAACTAAAAGAGACCCAGTACTTC
>TRBV30|.|once|TRBJ2-3
CAYEGGAATDTQYF
TGTGCCTACGAAGGAGGGGCAGCCACAGATACGCAGTATTTT
>TRBV11-2|.|.|TRBJ1-1
CASSLVPRMNTEAFF
TGTGCCAGCAGCTTAGTCCCTAGGATGAACACTGAAGCTTTCTTT
>TRBV19|.|.|TRBJ2-1
CASSSGLYNEQFF
TGTGCCAGTAGTTCTGGACTTTACAATGAGCAGTTCTTC
>TRBV6-1|.|once|TRBJ2-3
CASSEAREGPQYF
TGTGCCAGCAGTGAAGCCAGGGAAGGTCCGCAGTATTTT
>TRBV18|.|.|TRBJ1-1
CASSPPVGVGSTEAFF
TGTGCCAGCTCACCACCGGTTGGGGTTGGGAGCACTGAAGCTTTCTTT
>TRBV15|TRBD1|.|TRBJ2-4
CATSNETGARAKNIQYF
TGTGCCACCAGCAACGAGACAGGGGCCCGAGCCAAAAACATTCAGTACTTC
>TRBV9|.|.|TRBJ2-2
CASSVSFVGELFF
TGTGCCAGCAGCGTTTCATTTGTTGGGGAGCTGTTTTTT
>TRBV7-2|.|.|TRBJ1-4
CASSLESSREGVKLFF
TGTGCCAGCAGCTTAGAAAGTAGTAGGGAGGGGGTAAAACTGTTTTTT